A selection of T cell receptor beta chains follows, all from one sample in a study of T cells after yellow fever vaccination. TCRdb analysed the 5' RACE reads with MiXCR anew, one entry per CDR3 protein. The sample yields hundreds of thousands of distinct CDR3 sequences, around a fifth seen once. Specimen: PBMCs, collected more than 20 days after the first yellow fever vaccination. Receptors originate from a young man who received the YFV17D yellow fever vaccine. CDR3s include the opening cysteine and the closing phenylalanine or tryptophan. The D gene is left open where the match is weak. For some rows the clone size is stated as once, few or many, or as a class when expanded; others skip it.

j_call cdr3_length clone_size v_call d_call cdr3_nt cdr3_aa
TRBJ2-3 16 . TRBV5-1 . TGCGCCAGCAGCTTGGGCAACCCTACAACCGGAGATACGCAGTATTTT CASSLGNPTTGDTQYF
TRBJ2-1 15 many TRBV20-1 TRBD2 TGCAGTGCTAGAGATAGGCGGGGGGCCGGGAATGAGCAGTTCTTC CSARDRRGAGNEQFF
TRBJ1-4 14 few TRBV20-1 TRBD1 TGCAGTGCTGGCACCGGGACAGGGGATGAAAAACTGTTTTTT CSAGTGTGDEKLFF
TRBJ1-2 14 . TRBV7-2 . TGTGCCAGCAGCTTAGGCCGGGACGACTATGGCTACACCTTC CASSLGRDDYGYTF
TRBJ2-3 15 few TRBV18 TRBD2 TGTGCCAGCTCACCACCTAGCGGGGGGTCAGATACGCAGTATTTT CASSPPSGGSDTQYF
TRBJ2-1 15 few TRBV12-3/TRBV12-4 TRBD2 TGTGCCAGCAGTCCTGGCGGTCTAGCGGGGGGGCCGGAATTCTTC CASSPGGLAGGPEFF
TRBJ2-5 14 . TRBV19 TRBD2 TGTGCCAGTTCTATAGCGGGGTACCAAGAGACCCAGTACTTC CASSIAGYQETQYF
TRBJ2-1 15 few TRBV3-1 . TGTGCCAGCAGCCAGGATTTTCGGGGGGCAAAAGAGCAGTTCTTC CASSQDFRGAKEQFF
TRBJ1-2 11 few TRBV2 . TGTGCCAGCGAGGAACAGGCTGGCTACACCTTC CASEEQAGYTF
TRBJ2-1 15 . TRBV7-9 . TGTGCCAGCAGCTTCGGACAGGGAGGGCACAATGAGCAGTTCTTC CASSFGQGGHNEQFF
TRBJ1-5 19 few TRBV15 TRBD1 TGTGCCACCAGCAGTCAACGGACAGGGAACAGGTACTGGAATCAGCCCCAGCATTTT CATSSQRTGNRYWNQPQHF
TRBJ2-3 13 many TRBV4-3 . TGCGCCAGCAGCCCCCGGGCGCGGGATACGCAGTATTTT CASSPRARDTQYF
TRBJ2-1 16 few TRBV4-2 . TGTGCCAGCAGCCAACCCCTGGGGGGTAGAAACAATGAGCAGTTCTTC CASSQPLGGRNNEQFF
TRBJ1-4 15 few TRBV5-5 TRBD1 TGTGCCAGCAGCCAATGGGACAGAACCAATGAAAAACTGTTTTTT CASSQWDRTNEKLFF
TRBJ2-3 13 few TRBV7-2 . TGTGCCAGCAGCGCGTACAGGACAGATACGCAGTATTTT CASSAYRTDTQYF
TRBJ1-2 15 once TRBV6-1 . TGTGCCAGCAGTGAAGGGGGACTACTCCCTTATGGCTACACCTTC CASSEGGLLPYGYTF
TRBJ2-2 15 few TRBV4-3 . TGCGCCAGCAGCCAAGGGTTCGGGGACACCGGGGAGCTGTTTTTT CASSQGFGDTGELFF
TRBJ2-5 13 . TRBV5-6 . TGTGCCAGCAGGTTATGGTACCAAGAGACCCAGTACTTC CASRLWYQETQYF
TRBJ2-3 13 many TRBV6-2/TRBV6-3 . TGTGCCAGCGATGACAGGACCCGCGATACGCAGTATTTT CASDDRTRDTQYF
TRBJ1-2 14 few TRBV20-1 TRBD1 TGCAGTGCTAGGCATACGGACAGGAACTATGGCTACACCTTC CSARHTDRNYGYTF
TRBJ2-3 14 few TRBV7-9 . TGTGCCAGCAGCTTTGACCAACTCACAGATACGCAGTATTTT CASSFDQLTDTQYF
TRBJ1-2 15 . TRBV4-1 . TGCGCCAGCAGCCAAGATCCAACGGGCTCCTATGGCTACACCTTC CASSQDPTGSYGYTF
TRBJ1-3 11 . TRBV11-2 . TGTGCCAGCAGCGAGATGGACACCATATATTTT CASSEMDTIYF
TRBJ1-2 11 few TRBV29-1 TRBD1 TGCAGCGTGGCACAGGGGTACGGCTACACCTTC CSVAQGYGYTF
TRBJ2-3 11 . TRBV10-3 . TGTGCCATCAGATCAGAAGATACGCAGTATTTT CAIRSEDTQYF
TRBJ1-2 15 few TRBV12-3/TRBV12-4 . TGTGCCAGCAGCCTCGGGACTCCCAAGGGAAAAGGCTACACCTTC CASSLGTPKGKGYTF
TRBJ2-7 14 . TRBV21-1 . TGTGCCAGCAGCACAAAGCCAGGAGTCCACGAGCAGTACTTC CASSTKPGVHEQYF
TRBJ2-1 15 few TRBV7-9 TRBD2 TGTGCCAGCGGCAACCAAGGACTAGCCTCGGAGGAGCAGTTCTTC CASGNQGLASEEQFF
TRBJ1-2 13 . TRBV2 . TGTGCCAGCAGTGAAGCCAGGGAATATGGCTACACCTTC CASSEAREYGYTF
TRBJ2-3 15 . TRBV7-3 TRBD2 TGTGCCAGCAGCTTAAGGGGGAGGGGCGCAGATACGCAGTATTTT CASSLRGRGADTQYF
TRBJ1-6 14 once TRBV7-9 . TGTGCCAGCAGCTTAGGAGCGGGCCAGGGACCCCTCCACTTT CASSLGAGQGPLHF
TRBJ2-1 13 few TRBV2 . TGTGCCAGCAGCCGGGACTCCTTCAATGAGCAGTTCTTC CASSRDSFNEQFF